One sample yielded the 20 T cell receptor beta chains listed below, sequenced in a study of T cells in Graves' hyperthyroidism and ophthalmopathy. Researchers took RNA transcripts and amplified the TCR beta CDR3 regions from them. Initially, a first-round RT-PCR of the TCR CDR3 employed the HTBI primer set. TCRdb re-called the multiplex PCR reads through MiXCR, storing one row per CDR3 protein. The sample has 250,000 to 350,000 distinct CDR3 sequences; about a sixth are singletons. Sequencing was done on a sample of blood. The receptors here all came from a woman aged 55 to 70 with Graves' ophthalmopathy.

This clonotype was observed at least ten times. V is TRBV7-2 and J is TRBJ2-5, with D perhaps assigned TRBD1 or TRBD2 (5 bases each). Trimming cost V 6 bases and J 5 bases, with 13 bases left between them. Germline V gene data show CDR1 as SGHTA and CDR2 as FQGNSA. The CDR3 covers 13 residues. CDR3 sequence reads: CASSRDRLETQYF. The CDR3 nucleotides read TGTGCCAGCAGTAGGGACCGATTGGAGACCCAGTACTTC.

This clonotype has a count of ten or more. The rearrangement links TRBV6-1 to TRBJ2-3, with 9 bases matching TRBD2. Germline V gene data show CDR1 as MNHNS and CDR2 as SASEGT. There are 19 residues in the CDR3. With V trimmed by 5 bases and J by 0 bases, 15 bases remained unmatched. CDR3 bases: TGTGCCAGCAGTTCGGGCAGGGGAGGGACTAGCCGTAGCACAGATACGCAGTATTTT. It translates to CASSSGRGGTSRSTDTQYF.

Concerning this clonotype: Germline is not matched at one junction end, which may reflect a read error. The gene calls are TRBV11-2 and TRBJ2-6; a possible D gene is TRBD1 (5 bases). The CDR3 consists of 20 residues. The germline V gene encodes CDR1 SGHAT and CDR2 FQNNGV. In DNA form, the CDR3 reads TGTGCCAGCAGCTTAGATGGTACATATCAAAAGTACTCTGGGGCCAACGCCCTGACTTTC. Translated: CASSLDGTYQKYSGANALTF.

This clonotype was picked up many times. The V gene is TRBV7-9, the J gene TRBJ2-7; D is possibly TRBD1 or TRBD2 (5 bases each). Germline loops: CDR1 SEHNR, CDR2 FQNEAQ (reference sequence). The CDR3 sequence is 13 residues long. Trimming removed 4 bases from V and 2 bases from J, with 9 bases in between. The CDR3, as DNA: TGTGCCAGCAGCTGGGACCCTACCTACGAGCAGTACTTC. It yields the protein CASSWDPTYEQYF.

This clonotype was counted ten times or more. The chain combines TRBV4-3 with TRBJ1-1; weak D call: TRBD1 (6 bases). Germline V gene sequence: CDR1 LGHNA, CDR2 YSLEER. The V end was cut by 4 bases, the J end by 0 bases, with 12 bases between. The CDR3 runs 15 residues. This chain's CDR3 is CASSLRTALNTEAFF. CDR3 bases: TGCGCCAGCAGCCTGCGGACAGCGTTGAACACTGAAGCTTTCTTT.

This clonotype was seen more than once but under ten times. The chain has TRBV10-2 and TRBJ1-4; D is unclear. V lost 6 bases and J 4 bases, leaving 6 bases between the germline ends. Germline V CDR1 and CDR2: WSHSY, SAAADI. CDR3 size: 12 residues. CDR3 sequence (DNA): TGCGCCAGCAGCTTCCTTAATGAAAAACTGTTTTTT. Encoded protein: CASSFLNEKLFF.

Worth noting for this clonotype: At one end, the junction sequence differs from germline, possibly due to a read error. The V call is TRBV29-1, the J call TRBJ1-1; D not certain. From germline, CDR1 is SQVTM and CDR2 ANQGSEA. The CDR3 is made up of 11 amino acids. The CDR3 loop is CSVDLVTETFF. The CDR3 DNA sequence: TGCAGCGTTGATTTGGTTACTGAAACTTTCTTT.

The chain is built from TRBV19 and TRBJ2-6; no clear D gene. The CDR3 covers 19 residues. The ends were cut back, 0 bases at V and 0 bases at J, with 15 bases in the middle. Germline V gives CDR1 LNHDA, CDR2 SQIVND (reference sequence). This CDR3 reads CASSIDLPSTFSGANVLTF. Here the CDR3 DNA reads TGTGCCAGTAGTATAGATCTCCCCAGTACCTTCTCTGGGGCCAACGTCCTGACTTTC.

This clonotype was detected ten times or more. V and J are TRBV11-2 and TRBJ2-7, with 9 bases that match TRBD2. Per the germline V gene, CDR1 is SGHAT and CDR2 is FQNNGV. The CDR3 is 15 residues long. The V gene end was trimmed by 5 bases and the J gene end by 3 bases; junction bases not matched to a gene: 8. This CDR3 is CASSRRLAEVYEQYF. The CDR3, as DNA: TGTGCCAGCAGCCGAAGACTAGCGGAGGTCTACGAGCAGTACTTC.

There are many counts of this clonotype. The rearrangement uses TRBV20-1 and TRBJ2-3, with 9 positions matching TRBD1. The trim removed 6 bases at V and 4 bases at J, leaving 5 bases unmatched. Germline CDR1 reads DFQATT; CDR2 reads SNEGSKA (reference sequence). The CDR3 is 13 amino acids. The CDR3 coding sequence is TGCAGTGCGGGGGACAGGGTACCAGATACGCAGTATTTT. It is translated as CSAGDRVPDTQYF.

In this sample, this clonotype turned up many times. The chain carries TRBV9 and TRBJ2-5; weak D call: TRBD2 (7 bases). Trimming shortened V by 1 base and J by 4 bases, and 11 bases separated the two germline ends. Germline V gives CDR1 SGDLS, CDR2 YYNGEE. There are 14 residues in the CDR3. CDR3 bases: TGTGCCAGCAGCGTACAAGGGGGGGGAGAGACCCAGTACTTC. This sequence encodes CASSVQGGGETQYF.

This clonotype has just a few counts. This chain links TRBV5-5 with TRBJ2-6; weak D call: TRBD1 (6 bases). The CDR3 totals 16 residues. The germline CDR1 and CDR2 sequences are SGHKS and YYEKEE (reference sequence). The ends were cut back, 9 bases at V and 1 base at J, with 17 bases in the middle. CDR3 bases: TGTGCCACCACCCGGGACACCGTTTCTGGGGCCAACGTCCTGACTTTC. The encoded protein is CATTRDTVSGANVLTF.

There are many counts of this clonotype. This rearrangement joins TRBV10-3 to TRBJ2-5; 11 positions agree with TRBD2. The CDR3 has 17 residues. V gave up 4 bases and J gave up 0 bases; unmatched junction bases: 7. The germline V gene has CDR1 ENHRY and CDR2 SYGVKD. The CDR3 sequence is CAISALAGGRDQETQYF. DNA for the CDR3: TGTGCCATCAGTGCCCTAGCGGGGGGACGAGACCAAGAGACCCAGTACTTC.

This clonotype occurred many times. The chain couples TRBV20-1 to TRBJ1-3; TRBD1 aligns across 8 bases. Germline trimming cut 6 bases from V and 1 base from J; bases unmatched to any gene: 5. This CDR3 spans 14 amino acids. The V gene's germline CDR1 is DFQATT and CDR2 SNEGSKA (reference sequence). CDR3 sequence (DNA): TGCAGTGCGCACCGGACAGGGTCTGGAAACACCATATATTTT. Residues: CSAHRTGSGNTIYF.

The table lists this clonotype with many counts. In nucleotides, the CDR3 is TGTGCCAGCAGCTTGGGGGGCAGGGGTAGCAATCAGCCCCAGCATTTT. It yields the protein CASSLGGRGSNQPQHF. V is TRBV5-8 and J is TRBJ1-5; D might be TRBD1 (6 bases). This CDR3 contains 16 residues. CDR1 SGHTS and CDR2 YDEGEE come from the germline V gene. Trimming left V 0 bases short and J 0 bases short, with 10 bases between.

This clonotype appeared many times. The chain uses TRBV6-2 or TRBV6-3 and TRBJ1-1; 7 bases line up with TRBD1. The CDR3 runs 15 residues. The ends lost 4 bases at V and 5 bases at J; junction bases unmatched: 10. Germline CDR1 and CDR2: MNHEY and SVGEGT. The CDR3 spells CASSSNTRGRTEAFF. As DNA, the CDR3 is TGTGCCAGCAGTTCAAACACGAGGGGGCGAACTGAAGCTTTCTTT.

This clonotype was recorded at least ten times. The J gene is TRBJ1-5, the V gene TRBV20-1; tentative D call: TRBD1 (6 bases). Trimming took 5 bases from V and 0 from J, leaving 11 bases between them. CDR3 length: 14 residues. Germline loops: CDR1 DFQATT, CDR2 SNEGSKA (reference sequence). The CDR3 DNA follows: TGCAGTGCTTCGCGACAGGATAGCAATCAGCCCCAGCATTTT. Its translation is CSASRQDSNQPQHF.

The gene calls are TRBV5-8 and TRBJ1-5; D remains unclear. Germline V gives CDR1 SGHTS, CDR2 YDEGEE. V lost 9 bases, J lost 2 bases, and 6 bases lay in between. This CDR3 comprises 11 residues. The CDR3 here is CATSRNQPQHF. Here the CDR3 DNA reads TGTGCCACCTCCCGCAATCAGCCCCAGCATTTT.

This clonotype appeared many times. The chain joins TRBV18 to TRBJ1-1; no clear D. This CDR3 has 14 residues. Germline CDR1 is KGHSH and CDR2 is LQKENI. V dropped 3 bases and J dropped 3 bases, with 11 bases sitting between them. Here the CDR3 reads CASSPSYRDTEAFF. DNA for the CDR3: TGTGCCAGCTCACCGTCTTATCGAGACACTGAAGCTTTCTTT. Together with reference TRBV18 and TRBJ1-1, the CDR3 gives the full variable domain: NAGVMQNPRHLVRRRGQEARLRCSPMKGHSHVYWYRQLPEEGLKFMVYLQKENIIDESGMPKERFSAEFPKEGPSILRIQQVVRGDSAAYFCASSPSYRDTEAFFGQGTRLTVV.

Ten or more counts support this clonotype. V usage is TRBV12-3 or TRBV12-4 and J usage is TRBJ2-3; 9 bases line up with TRBD2. The CDR3 runs to 16 residues. J was trimmed by 2 bases and V by 6 bases; bases with no gene match: 9. CDR3 region: CASSSIAGVSTDTQYF. The CDR3 DNA is TGTGCCAGCAGCTCAATAGCGGGAGTTTCCACAGATACGCAGTATTTT.